Sequencing of this T cell receptor (beta chain) was carried out in a study of cytomegalovirus exposure and HLA in healthy donors. The sample holds a few counts of this clone. Germline V gene lookup returns CDR1 SGHTA and CDR2 FQGTGA. V lost 5 bases to trimming and J lost 1 base, with 8 bases between them. The CDR3 has 13 amino acids. 13 Jbeta primers and 60 Vbeta primers were used for the PCR. Assay used: immunoSEQ multiplex PCR; TCRdb lists only in-frame clones, some missing. Of some 200,000 clones in the sample, 75% to 90% were seen once. This TCR was sampled from a woman aged 18-35 years in good health and CMV-seronegative. The V call is TRBV7-3, the J call TRBJ1-1; maybe TRBD1 (6 bases). Sequencing was done on a sample of PBMCs. CDR3 bases: TGTGCCAGCAGCCCGGGACAGAACACTGAAGCTTTCTTT. Its protein is CASSPGQNTEAFF.